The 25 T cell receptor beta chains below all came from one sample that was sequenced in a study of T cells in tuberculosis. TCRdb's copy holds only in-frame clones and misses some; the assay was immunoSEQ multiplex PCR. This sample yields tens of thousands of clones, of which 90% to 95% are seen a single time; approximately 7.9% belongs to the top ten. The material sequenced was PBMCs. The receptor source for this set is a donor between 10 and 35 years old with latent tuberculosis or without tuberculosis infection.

The CDR3 loop reads CASSQGQGSDTQYF. CDR3 DNA sequence: TGTGCCAGCAGCCAGGGACAGGGGTCAGATACGCAGTATTTT. The V and J genes are TRBV11-3 and TRBJ2-3; TRBD1 matches at 10 bases. In germline, CDR1 is SGHNT, CDR2 YENEEA. The CDR3 is 14 residues long. V shed 5 bases, J shed 4 bases, and the junction held 3 bases outside the gene matches.

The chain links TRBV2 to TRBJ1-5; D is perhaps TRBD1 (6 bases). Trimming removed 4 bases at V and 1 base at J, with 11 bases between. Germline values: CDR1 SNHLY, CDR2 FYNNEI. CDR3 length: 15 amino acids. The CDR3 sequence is CASSAGTFSNQPQHF. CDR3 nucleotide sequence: TGTGCCAGCAGTGCCGGGACATTCAGCAATCAGCCCCAGCATTTT.

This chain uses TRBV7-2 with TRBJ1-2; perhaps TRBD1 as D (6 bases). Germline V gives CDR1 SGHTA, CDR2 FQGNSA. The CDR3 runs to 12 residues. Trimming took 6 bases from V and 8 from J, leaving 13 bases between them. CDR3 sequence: CASSLARGGYTF. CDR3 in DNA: TGTGCCAGCAGTTTGGCCAGGGGAGGCTACACCTTC.

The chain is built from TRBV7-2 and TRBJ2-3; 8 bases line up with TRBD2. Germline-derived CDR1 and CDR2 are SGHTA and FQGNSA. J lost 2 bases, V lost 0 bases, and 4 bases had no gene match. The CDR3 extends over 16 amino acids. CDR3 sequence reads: CASSLAGTSVTDTQYF. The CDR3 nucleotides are TGTGCCAGCAGCTTAGCAGGGACTAGTGTCACAGATACGCAGTATTTT. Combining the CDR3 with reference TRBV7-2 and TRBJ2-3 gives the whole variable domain GAGVSQSPSNKVTEKGKDVELRCDPISGHTALYWYRQSLGQGLEFLIYFQGNSAPDKSGLPSDRFSAERTGGSVSTLTIQRTQQEDSAVYLCASSLAGTSVTDTQYFGPGTRLTVL.

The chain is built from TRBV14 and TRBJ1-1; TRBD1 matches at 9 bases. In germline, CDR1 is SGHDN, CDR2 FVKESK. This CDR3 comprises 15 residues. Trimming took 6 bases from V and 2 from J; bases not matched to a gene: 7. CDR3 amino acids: CASRAWTGANTEAFF. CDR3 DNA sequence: TGTGCCAGCAGGGCCTGGACAGGGGCCAACACTGAAGCTTTCTTT.

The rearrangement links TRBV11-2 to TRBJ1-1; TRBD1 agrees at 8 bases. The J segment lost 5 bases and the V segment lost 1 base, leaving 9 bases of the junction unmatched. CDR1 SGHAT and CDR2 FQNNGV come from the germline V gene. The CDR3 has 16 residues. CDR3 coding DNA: TGTGCCAGCAGCTTAGTGGCTGGACAGGGTACAACTGAAGCTTTCTTT. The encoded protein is CASSLVAGQGTTEAFF.

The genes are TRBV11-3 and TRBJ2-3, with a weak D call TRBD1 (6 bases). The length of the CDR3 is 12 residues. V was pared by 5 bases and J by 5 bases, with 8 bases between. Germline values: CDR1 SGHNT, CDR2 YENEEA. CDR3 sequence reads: CASSPQGDTQYF. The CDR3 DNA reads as TGTGCCAGCAGCCCACAGGGAGATACGCAGTATTTT.

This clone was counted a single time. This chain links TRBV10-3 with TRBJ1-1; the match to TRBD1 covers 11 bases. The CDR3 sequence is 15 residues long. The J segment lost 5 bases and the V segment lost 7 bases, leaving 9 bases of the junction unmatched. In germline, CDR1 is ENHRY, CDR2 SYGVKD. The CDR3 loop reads CAITSGTGGRTEAFF. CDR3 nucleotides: TGTGCCATCACTTCAGGGACAGGGGGGAGAACTGAAGCTTTCTTT.

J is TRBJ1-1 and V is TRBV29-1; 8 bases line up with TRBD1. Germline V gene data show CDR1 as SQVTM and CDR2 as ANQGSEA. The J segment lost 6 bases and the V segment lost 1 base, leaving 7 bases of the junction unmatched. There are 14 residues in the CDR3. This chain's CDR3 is CSVEVRDRLPEAFF. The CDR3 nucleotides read TGCAGCGTTGAAGTAAGGGACAGGCTTCCTGAAGCTTTCTTT.

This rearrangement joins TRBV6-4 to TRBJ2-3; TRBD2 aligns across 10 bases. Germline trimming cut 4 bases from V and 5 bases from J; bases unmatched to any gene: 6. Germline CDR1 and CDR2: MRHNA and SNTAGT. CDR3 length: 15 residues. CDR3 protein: CASSASSGRRDTQYF. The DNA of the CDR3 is TGTGCCAGCAGTGCGTCTAGCGGGAGAAGAGATACGCAGTATTTT.

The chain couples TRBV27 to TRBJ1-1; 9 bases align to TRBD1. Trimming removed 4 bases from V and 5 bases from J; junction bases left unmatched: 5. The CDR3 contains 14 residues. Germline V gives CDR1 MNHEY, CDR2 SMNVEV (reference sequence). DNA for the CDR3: TGTGCCAGCAGTTCGTACAGGGGGCGAACTGAAGCTTTCTTT. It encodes CASSSYRGRTEAFF.

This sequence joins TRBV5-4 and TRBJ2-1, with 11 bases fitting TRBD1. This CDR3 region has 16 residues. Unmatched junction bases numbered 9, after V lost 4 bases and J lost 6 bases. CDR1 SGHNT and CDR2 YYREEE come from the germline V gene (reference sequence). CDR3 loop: CASSLGWGQGVNEQFF. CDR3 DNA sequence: TGTGCCAGCAGCCTGGGATGGGGACAGGGGGTCAATGAGCAGTTCTTC. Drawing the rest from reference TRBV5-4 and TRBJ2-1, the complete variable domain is ETGVTQSPTHLIKTRGQQVTLRCSSQSGHNTVSWYQQALGQGPQFIFQYYREEENGRGNFPPRFSGLQFPNYSSELNVNALELDDSALYLCASSLGWGQGVNEQFFGPGTRLTVL.

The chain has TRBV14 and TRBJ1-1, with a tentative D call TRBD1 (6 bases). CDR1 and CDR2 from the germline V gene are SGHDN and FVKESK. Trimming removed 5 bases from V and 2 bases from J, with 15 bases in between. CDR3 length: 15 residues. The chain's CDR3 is CASSVPGHLNTEAFF. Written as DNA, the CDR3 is TGTGCCAGCAGCGTACCGGGACACCTAAACACTGAAGCTTTCTTT.

The CDR3 reads CASSSVAEETQYF. CDR3 sequence (DNA): TGCGCCAGCAGCTCCGTAGCGGAAGAGACCCAGTACTTC. The chain links TRBV5-1 to TRBJ2-5; tentative D call: TRBD2 (6 bases). The germline V gene has CDR1 SGHRS and CDR2 YFSETQ. V lost 3 bases, J lost 3 bases, and 9 bases lay in between. The CDR3 covers 13 residues.

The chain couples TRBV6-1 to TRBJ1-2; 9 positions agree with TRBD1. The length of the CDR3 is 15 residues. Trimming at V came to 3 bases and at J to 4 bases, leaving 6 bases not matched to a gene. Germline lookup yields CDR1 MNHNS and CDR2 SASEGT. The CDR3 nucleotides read TGTGCCAGCAGTGAGCCCGGGGACAGGGTCTATGGCTACACCTTC. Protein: CASSEPGDRVYGYTF.

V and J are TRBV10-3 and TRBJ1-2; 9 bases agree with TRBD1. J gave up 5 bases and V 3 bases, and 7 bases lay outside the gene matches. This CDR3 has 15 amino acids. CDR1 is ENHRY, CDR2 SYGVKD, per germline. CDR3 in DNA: TGTGCCATCAGTGAATGGGACAGGGCTTCTTATGGCTACACCTTC. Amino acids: CAISEWDRASYGYTF.

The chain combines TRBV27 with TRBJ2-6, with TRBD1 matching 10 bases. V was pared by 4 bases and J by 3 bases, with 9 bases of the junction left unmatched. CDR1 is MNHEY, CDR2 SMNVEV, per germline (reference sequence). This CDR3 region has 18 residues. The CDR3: CASSSDRGRGIGANVLTF. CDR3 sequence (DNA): TGTGCCAGCAGTTCCGACAGGGGGCGCGGTATTGGGGCCAACGTCCTGACTTTC.

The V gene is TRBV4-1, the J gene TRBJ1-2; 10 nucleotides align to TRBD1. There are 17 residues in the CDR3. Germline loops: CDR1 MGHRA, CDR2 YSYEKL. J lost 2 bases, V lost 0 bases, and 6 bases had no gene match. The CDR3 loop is CASSQDSWDRGNYGYTF. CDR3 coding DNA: TGCGCCAGCAGCCAAGACAGCTGGGACAGGGGAAACTATGGCTACACCTTC.

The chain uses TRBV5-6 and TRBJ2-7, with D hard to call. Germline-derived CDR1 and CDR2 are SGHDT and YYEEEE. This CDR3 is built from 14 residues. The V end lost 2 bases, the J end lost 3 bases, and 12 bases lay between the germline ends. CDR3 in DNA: TGTGCCAGCAGCTTATCGGCCGGGTACTACGAGCAGTACTTC. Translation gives CASSLSAGYYEQYF.

The CDR3 sequence: CASSYLDNVNTEAFF. The CDR3, as DNA: TGTGCCAGCAGTTACTTAGACAACGTGAACACTGAAGCTTTCTTT. The chain couples TRBV6-5 to TRBJ1-1; D unresolved. Trimming left V 1 base short and J 0 bases short, with 9 bases between. Germline V gene lookup returns CDR1 MNHEY and CDR2 SVGAGI. The CDR3 extends over 15 amino acids.

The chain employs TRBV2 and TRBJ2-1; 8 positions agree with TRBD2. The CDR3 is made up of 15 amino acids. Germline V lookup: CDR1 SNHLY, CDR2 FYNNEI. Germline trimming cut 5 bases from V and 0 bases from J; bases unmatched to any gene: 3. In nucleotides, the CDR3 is TGTGCCAGCAGTCAACGGGGGGGCTCCTACAATGAGCAGTTCTTC. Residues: CASSQRGGSYNEQFF.

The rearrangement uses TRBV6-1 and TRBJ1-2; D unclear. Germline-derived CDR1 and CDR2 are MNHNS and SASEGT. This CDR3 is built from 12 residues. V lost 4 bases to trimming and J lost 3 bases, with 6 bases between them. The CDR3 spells CASSGQHYGYTF. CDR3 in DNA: TGTGCCAGCAGTGGACAACACTATGGCTACACCTTC.

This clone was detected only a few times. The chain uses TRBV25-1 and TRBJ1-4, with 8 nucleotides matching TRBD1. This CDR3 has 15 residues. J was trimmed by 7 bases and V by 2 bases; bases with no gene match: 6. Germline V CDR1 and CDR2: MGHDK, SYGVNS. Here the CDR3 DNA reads TGTGCCAGCAGTGAAGCGGGCAGGGGGCTTGAAAAACTGTTTTTT. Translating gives CASSEAGRGLEKLFF.

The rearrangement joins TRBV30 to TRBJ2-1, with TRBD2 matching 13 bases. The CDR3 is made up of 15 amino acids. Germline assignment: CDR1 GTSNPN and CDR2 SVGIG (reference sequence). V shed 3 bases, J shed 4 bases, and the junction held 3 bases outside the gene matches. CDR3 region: CAWRRLAGGYNEQFF. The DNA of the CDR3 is TGTGCCTGGAGGAGACTAGCGGGAGGATACAATGAGCAGTTCTTC.

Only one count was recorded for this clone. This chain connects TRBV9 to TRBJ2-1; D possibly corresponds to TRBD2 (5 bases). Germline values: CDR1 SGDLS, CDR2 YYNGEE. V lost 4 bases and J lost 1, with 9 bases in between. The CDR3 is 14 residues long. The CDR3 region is CASSPWRSYNEQFF. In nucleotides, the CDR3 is TGTGCCAGCAGCCCTTGGAGGTCCTACAATGAGCAGTTCTTC.